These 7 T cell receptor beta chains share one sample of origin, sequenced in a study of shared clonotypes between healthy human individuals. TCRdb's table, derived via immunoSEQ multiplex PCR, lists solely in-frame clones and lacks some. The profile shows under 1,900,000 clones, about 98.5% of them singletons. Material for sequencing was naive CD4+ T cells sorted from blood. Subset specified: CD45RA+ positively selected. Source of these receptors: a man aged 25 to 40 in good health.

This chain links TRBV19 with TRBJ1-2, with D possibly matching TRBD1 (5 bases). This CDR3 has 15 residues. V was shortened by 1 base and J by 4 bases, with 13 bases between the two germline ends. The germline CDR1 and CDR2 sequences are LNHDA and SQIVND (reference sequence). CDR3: CASSIAARGGYGYTF. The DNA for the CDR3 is TGTGCCAGTAGTATAGCGGCAAGGGGCGGCTATGGCTACACCTTC.

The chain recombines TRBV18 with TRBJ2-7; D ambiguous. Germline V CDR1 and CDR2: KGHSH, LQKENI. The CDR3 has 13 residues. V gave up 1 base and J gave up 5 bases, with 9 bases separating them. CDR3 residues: CASSPQAAHEQYF. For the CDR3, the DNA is TGTGCCAGCTCACCACAGGCCGCCCACGAGCAGTACTTC.

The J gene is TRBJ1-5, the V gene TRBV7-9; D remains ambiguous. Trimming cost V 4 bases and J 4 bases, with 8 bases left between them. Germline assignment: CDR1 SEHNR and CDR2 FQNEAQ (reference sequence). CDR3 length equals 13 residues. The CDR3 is CASSYRENQPQHF. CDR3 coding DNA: TGTGCCAGCAGCTACAGAGAAAATCAGCCCCAGCATTTT.

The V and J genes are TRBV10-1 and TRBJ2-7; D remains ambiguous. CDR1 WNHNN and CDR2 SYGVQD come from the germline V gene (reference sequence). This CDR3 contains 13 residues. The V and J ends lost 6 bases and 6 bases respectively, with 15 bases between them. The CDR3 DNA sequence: TGCGCCAGCAGCCGCAATTCGGTTGGCGAGCAGTACTTC. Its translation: CASSRNSVGEQYF.

The CDR3 protein is CASPFRRIYSNQPQHF. In DNA, the CDR3 is TGCGCGAGTCCTTTCCGCCGGATATATAGCAATCAGCCCCAGCATTTT. The chain combines TRBV10-1 with TRBJ1-5; D unresolved. The CDR3 is 16 residues long. CDR1 and CDR2 (germline): WNHNN, SYGVQD (reference sequence).

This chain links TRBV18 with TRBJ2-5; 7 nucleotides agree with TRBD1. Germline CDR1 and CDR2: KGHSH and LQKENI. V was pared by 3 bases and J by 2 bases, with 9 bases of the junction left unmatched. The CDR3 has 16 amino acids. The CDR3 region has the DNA TGTGCCAGCTCACCTTCCCGGGACAGACGGCAAGAGACCCAGTACTTC. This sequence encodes CASSPSRDRRQETQYF. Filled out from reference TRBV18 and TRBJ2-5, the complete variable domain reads NAGVMQNPRHLVRRRGQEARLRCSPMKGHSHVYWYRQLPEEGLKFMVYLQKENIIDESGMPKERFSAEFPKEGPSILRIQQVVRGDSAAYFCASSPSRDRRQETQYFGPGTRLLVL.

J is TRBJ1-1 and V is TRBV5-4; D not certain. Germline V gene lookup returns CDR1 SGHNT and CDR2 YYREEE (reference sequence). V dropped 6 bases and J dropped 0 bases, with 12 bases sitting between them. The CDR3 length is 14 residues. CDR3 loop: CASNHHNMNTEAFF. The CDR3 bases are TGTGCCAGCAACCACCATAACATGAACACTGAAGCTTTCTTT. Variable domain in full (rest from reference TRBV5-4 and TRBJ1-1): ETGVTQSPTHLIKTRGQQVTLRCSSQSGHNTVSWYQQALGQGPQFIFQYYREEENGRGNFPPRFSGLQFPNYSSELNVNALELDDSALYLCASNHHNMNTEAFFGQGTRLTVV.